A single T cell receptor (beta chain) is shown here with its context. This sample was included in a study of blood T cell repertoires in COVID-19. Authors' data handling: Quantification of nucleated cells was approximated via reference gene primer amplification. The data were produced by immunoSEQ multiplex PCR, yet TCRdb's version contains in-frame clones alone and is incomplete. V and J calls and clone size follow that table, whereas D and trimming were derived from the DNA. Found here are some 140,000 clones, about 90% of them singletons; the top ten hold about 0.55%. Germline CDR1 MNHEY, CDR2 SVGAGI. J was trimmed by 5 bases and V by 6 bases; bases with no gene match: 4. The length of the CDR3 is 13 residues.

The sequencing sample was made of peripheral blood. This receptor was identified in a man aged 50-60 years with acute or convalescent COVID-19. This rearrangement joins TRBV6-5 to TRBJ2-1; 7 positions agree with TRBD1. The CDR3 here is CASSWGQNNEQFF. For the CDR3, the DNA is TGTGCCAGCAGCTGGGGACAGAACAATGAGCAGTTCTTC.